This TCR beta chain was recovered during a study of cytomegalovirus exposure and HLA in healthy donors. V lost 7 bases and J lost 6; bases outside the gene matches: 7. The length of the CDR3 is 15 residues. CDR1 and CDR2 (germline): PRHDT, FYEKMQ (reference sequence). The PCR used 60 Vbeta and 13 Jbeta primers. Clones were sequenced by immunoSEQ multiplex PCR, and TCRdb holds only the in-frame ones, with some missing. The table has about 78,000 clones, roughly three quarters seen once. This sequence originates from a woman in her forties or fifties in good health and CMV-seropositive. Source material: PBMCs. This chain links TRBV13 with TRBJ2-1, with 12 bases fitting TRBD1. CDR3 protein: CASTFGTGGVNEQFF. The DNA for the CDR3 is TGTGCCAGCACCTTCGGGACAGGGGGCGTCAATGAGCAGTTCTTC.